These 29 T cell receptor beta chains originate from one sample sequenced in a study of cytomegalovirus exposure and HLA in healthy donors. TCRdb's copy holds only in-frame clones and misses some; the assay was immunoSEQ multiplex PCR. The sample lists some 170,000 clones, around nine tenths occurring once. Sample: PBMCs. These receptor sequences come from a man aged 18 to 35 in good health and CMV-seropositive.

The chain uses TRBV21-1 and TRBJ2-3; the D call of TRBD1 is as the table states it, not checked on the DNA. TRBV21-1 is labeled a pseudogene. The CDR3 sequence is 15 residues long. The CDR3, as DNA: TGTGCCAGCATCCCGGGACAGAGGGAGGCAGATACGCAGTATTTT. Residues: CASIPGQREADTQYF.

The gene calls are TRBV30 and TRBJ1-6; the match to TRBD1 covers 8 bases. The CDR3 covers 17 residues. Germline V gives CDR1 GTSNPN, CDR2 SVGIG (reference sequence). Losses at the gene ends were 0 bases for V and 6 bases for J; bases not matched to a gene: 10. As DNA, the CDR3 is TGTGCCTGGAGTGTAATTGACATTACAGGGGGTAATTCACCCCTCCACTTT. It translates to CAWSVIDITGGNSPLHF.

The V call is TRBV5-1, the J call TRBJ2-2; D perhaps matches TRBD1 (7 bases). V gave up 3 bases and J gave up 4 bases, with 22 bases separating them. Germline loops: CDR1 SGHRS, CDR2 YFSETQ. The length of the CDR3 is 18 residues. CDR3 protein: CASSSIPRQGGGTGELFF. As DNA, the CDR3 is TGCGCCAGCAGCTCAATCCCCCGACAGGGAGGTGGCACCGGGGAGCTGTTTTTT. Full variable domain (outside the CDR3, taken from reference TRBV5-1 and TRBJ2-2): KAGVTQTPRYLIKTRGQQVTLSCSPISGHRSVSWYQQTPGQGLQFLFEYFSETQRNKGNFPGRFSGRQFSNSRSEMNVSTLELGDSALYLCASSSIPRQGGGTGELFFGEGSRLTVL.

The V and J genes are TRBV9 and TRBJ2-4; TRBD2 matches at 8 bases. The CDR3 runs 14 residues. Looked up from germline, CDR1 is SGDLS and CDR2 is YYNGEE. The trim removed 4 bases at V and 10 bases at J, leaving 10 bases unmatched. The CDR3 DNA reads TGTGCCAGCAGCCGTAGCGGGACCGGGGGAATTCAGTACTTC. It specifies CASSRSGTGGIQYF.

The chain links TRBV5-6 to TRBJ2-7, with D tentatively TRBD1 (6 bases). Looked up from germline, CDR1 is SGHDT and CDR2 is YYEEEE. Trimming stripped 4 bases from V and 4 bases from J, with 12 bases between. The CDR3 consists of 13 residues. In nucleotides, the CDR3 is TGTGCCAGCAGCCGACAGGCAGAGTACGAGCAGTACTTC. Translating it yields CASSRQAEYEQYF. Combining the CDR3 with reference TRBV5-6 and TRBJ2-7 gives the whole variable domain DAGVTQSPTHLIKTRGQQVTLRCSPKSGHDTVSWYQQALGQGPQFIFQYYEEEERQRGNFPDRFSGHQFPNYSSELNVNALLLGDSALYLCASSRQAEYEQYFGPGTRLTVT.

The rearrangement links TRBV12-1 to TRBJ1-2; TRBD1 is the table's D call, not checked against the DNA. TRBV12-1 is termed a pseudogene. The CDR3 spans 17 residues. The CDR3 loop reads CASSFVYPGQKNYGYTF. CDR3 sequence (DNA): TGTGCCAGCAGCTTTGTCTACCCGGGACAGAAGAACTATGGCTACACCTTC.

The sample holds one count of this clone. The rearrangement uses TRBV9 and TRBJ2-2; D unclear. Germline V CDR1 and CDR2: SGDLS, YYNGEE. V was cut by 1 base and J by 0 bases, with 7 bases left in between. The CDR3 is made up of 15 amino acids. DNA of the CDR3: TGTGCCAGCAGCGTAATGGCAGCGAACACCGGGGAGCTGTTTTTT. This sequence encodes CASSVMAANTGELFF.

The DNA for the CDR3 is TGTGCCAGCAGCCTCAGACTAGCGGGAGCTACGACCCAGTACTTC. Residues: CASSLRLAGATTQYF. The V and J genes are TRBV7-2 and TRBJ2-5; 12 bases align to TRBD2. Trimming cost V 5 bases and J 7 bases; bases outside gene matches: 8. CDR3 length: 15 amino acids. Germline V lookup: CDR1 SGHTA, CDR2 FQGNSA.

This chain joins TRBV29-1 and TRBJ2-5; D possibly corresponds to TRBD2 (5 bases). Germline loops: CDR1 SQVTM, CDR2 ANQGSEA. With 5 bases removed from V and 2 bases from J, the gap between germline ends came to 18 bases. CDR3 length equals 15 residues. The CDR3 here is CSVSARARVQETQYF. The CDR3 bases are TGCAGCGTTTCGGCGCGGGCTAGAGTACAAGAGACCCAGTACTTC.

J is TRBJ2-3 and V is TRBV29-1; TRBD2 matches 15 bases. Germline lookup yields CDR1 SQVTM and CDR2 ANQGSEA. The CDR3 is 16 residues long. Unmatched junction bases numbered 6, after V lost 4 bases and J lost 4 bases. The CDR3 DNA reads TGCAGCGTTGGGGGGACTAGCGGGAGGTGGCCAGATACGCAGTATTTT. It encodes CSVGGTSGRWPDTQYF.

The chain carries TRBV6-5 and TRBJ1-1; D is perhaps TRBD1 (5 bases). Between the trimmed V and J ends, which lost 2 bases and 1 base, there was a span of 14 bases. From germline, CDR1 is MNHEY and CDR2 SVGAGI. This CDR3 contains 16 residues. Written as DNA, the CDR3 is TGTGCCAGCAGTTACCGGGGGTGGGAGTCGAACACTGAAGCTTTCTTT. Amino acids: CASSYRGWESNTEAFF.

The CDR3 protein is CASSLGLADIYEQYF. The CDR3 DNA is TGTGCCAGTAGTCTGGGACTAGCGGATATCTACGAGCAGTACTTC. This sequence joins TRBV19 and TRBJ2-7, with TRBD2 matching over 11 bases. The trim removed 5 bases at V and 3 bases at J, leaving 6 bases unmatched. The CDR3 length is 15 residues. Germline values: CDR1 LNHDA, CDR2 SQIVND (reference sequence).

This clone was detected only once. The chain is built from TRBV7-9 and TRBJ2-5; 15 nucleotides match TRBD2. With 5 bases clipped from V and 2 bases from J, the junction kept 3 bases outside the gene matches. The CDR3 loop spans 16 amino acids. Germline values: CDR1 SEHNR, CDR2 FQNEAQ (reference sequence). CDR3 nucleotides: TGTGCCAGCAGCCCAGGGACTAGCGGGAGGCAAGAGACCCAGTACTTC. This encodes CASSPGTSGRQETQYF.

V and J are TRBV4-1 and TRBJ2-7, with 7 bases matching TRBD2. Losses at the gene ends were 0 bases for V and 2 bases for J; bases not matched to a gene: 4. The CDR3 loop spans 15 amino acids. The germline V gene encodes CDR1 MGHRA and CDR2 YSYEKL. The CDR3 sequence is CASSQEAGDPYEQYF. In nucleotides, the CDR3 is TGCGCCAGCAGCCAAGAGGCGGGAGATCCCTACGAGCAGTACTTC.

CDR3 loop: CASSNLSVASPLHF. CDR3 nucleotide sequence: TGTGCCAGCAGCAACCTTTCGGTAGCTTCACCCCTCCACTTT. The rearrangement joins TRBV21-1 to TRBJ1-6. TRBV21-1 is annotated as a pseudogene. The CDR3 runs to 14 residues.

The genes are TRBV29-1 and TRBJ2-3, with TRBD2 as a possible D gene (5 bases). The V end lost 4 bases, the J end lost 7 bases, and 18 bases lay between the germline ends. This CDR3 has 14 residues. Germline V lookup: CDR1 SQVTM, CDR2 ANQGSEA. The CDR3 region has the DNA TGCAGCGTTGGAGTAGCGCCCTTCGGGAATACGCAGTATTTT. It encodes CSVGVAPFGNTQYF.

The chain recombines TRBV29-1 with TRBJ2-3, with 8 bases aligning to TRBD2. The germline V gene has CDR1 SQVTM and CDR2 ANQGSEA. Trimming removed 3 bases from V and 5 bases from J; junction bases left unmatched: 1. This CDR3 comprises 12 residues. For the CDR3, the DNA is TGCAGCGTTGACGGGGGGGGAGATACGCAGTATTTT. Translating gives CSVDGGGDTQYF.

The chain joins TRBV23-1 to TRBJ2-7; 7 positions agree with TRBD1. TRBV23-1 falls under the ORF class, with uncertain function. Trimming cost V 8 bases and J 5 bases; bases outside gene matches: 3. CDR3 size: 11 residues. The CDR3 coding sequence is TGCGCCAGCCGAGACAGGGACGAGCAGTACTTC. As protein: CASRDRDEQYF.

As DNA, the CDR3 is TGTGCCAGCAGTCTTCGTACAGTCGAGCAGTACTTC. Protein product: CASSLRTVEQYF. The chain recombines TRBV2 with TRBJ2-7, with D hard to call. Germline-derived CDR1 and CDR2 are SNHLY and FYNNEI. The length of the CDR3 is 12 residues. The ends were cut back, 5 bases at V and 6 bases at J, with 11 bases in the middle.

V is TRBV28 and J is TRBJ2-7; tentatively, D is TRBD1 (8 bases). The CDR3 extends over 15 amino acids. In germline, CDR1 is MDHEN, CDR2 SYDVKM. With 6 bases removed from V and 3 bases from J, the gap between germline ends came to 18 bases. The DNA for the CDR3 is TGTGCCAGCAGGGGGGGGACAGGTCCTTACTACGAGCAGTACTTC. As protein: CASRGGTGPYYEQYF.

The chain links TRBV5-1 to TRBJ2-7, with D possibly being TRBD2 (5 bases). Per the germline V gene, CDR1 is SGHRS and CDR2 is YFSETQ. Trimming removed 1 base from V and 7 bases from J, with 18 bases in between. This CDR3 has 15 amino acids. CDR3 sequence: CASSLLGGMTGEQYF. The CDR3, as DNA: TGCGCCAGCAGCTTGTTAGGAGGTATGACGGGGGAGCAGTACTTC. Full variable domain (rest looked up from reference TRBV5-1 and TRBJ2-7): KAGVTQTPRYLIKTRGQQVTLSCSPISGHRSVSWYQQTPGQGLQFLFEYFSETQRNKGNFPGRFSGRQFSNSRSEMNVSTLELGDSALYLCASSLLGGMTGEQYFGPGTRLTVT.

The chain recombines TRBV9 with TRBJ1-1; 10 bases align to TRBD1. The germline V gene has CDR1 SGDLS and CDR2 YYNGEE. The V gene end was trimmed by 0 bases and the J gene end by 10 bases; junction bases not matched to a gene: 3. This CDR3 has 13 residues. The CDR3, as DNA: TGTGCCAGCAGCGTAGGACAGGGGGCCCGAGCTTTCTTT. Protein: CASSVGQGARAFF.

This clone was observed a single time. The chain uses TRBV29-1 and TRBJ2-1, with 10 bases identical to TRBD1. V lost 6 bases to trimming and J lost 4 bases; unmatched junction nucleotides: 9. Germline assignment: CDR1 SQVTM and CDR2 ANQGSEA. CDR3 length: 15 amino acids. CDR3 in DNA: TGCAGCGTAATACCGGGACAGGGGACTTACAATGAGCAGTTCTTC. Amino acids: CSVIPGQGTYNEQFF.

There are a few counts of this clone. This chain links TRBV7-8 with TRBJ1-2, with D possibly matching TRBD1 (6 bases). The CDR3 length is 15 residues. V dropped 1 base and J dropped 3 bases, with 12 bases sitting between them. Germline V lookup: CDR1 SGHVS, CDR2 FQNEAQ. The CDR3 protein is CASSLDYSGDYGYTF. The CDR3, as DNA: TGTGCCAGCAGCTTAGATTATTCAGGGGACTATGGCTACACCTTC.

The V gene is TRBV6-6, the J gene TRBJ1-5, with unresolved D. Germline values: CDR1 MNHNY, CDR2 SVGAGI (reference sequence). Deletions cut 1 base from V and 5 bases from J, with 12 bases between. The CDR3 loop spans 15 amino acids. The DNA of the CDR3 is TGTGCCAGCAGTTACTATTCAGGCGTCGATCAGCCCCAGCATTTT. It codes for CASSYYSGVDQPQHF.

The chain has TRBV7-8 and TRBJ1-3, with no clear D. The CDR3 contains 13 residues. V shed 1 base and J shed 8 bases, with 9 bases lying between them. Germline CDR1 is SGHVS and CDR2 is FQNEAQ. CDR3 bases: TGTGCCAGCAGCTTAGGGCAGGAGGACACCATATATTTT. Residues: CASSLGQEDTIYF.

The chain is built from TRBV5-1 and TRBJ1-1; perhaps TRBD1 as D (6 bases). Trimming shortened V by 4 bases and J by 4 bases, and 20 bases separated the two germline ends. The CDR3 is made up of 16 amino acids. Looked up from germline, CDR1 is SGHRS and CDR2 is YFSETQ. CDR3 sequence reads: CASSKGQMVRSTEAFF. As DNA, the CDR3 is TGCGCCAGCAGCAAAGGACAGATGGTACGTAGCACTGAAGCTTTCTTT.

This chain connects TRBV13 to TRBJ2-1, with D maybe TRBD2 (6 bases). V was pared by 4 bases and J by 4 bases, with 14 bases between. Germline CDR1 is PRHDT and CDR2 is FYEKMQ (reference sequence). The CDR3 covers 15 residues. CDR3 region: CASSSVLAVYNEQFF. The DNA of the CDR3 is TGTGCCAGCAGCTCGGTACTAGCAGTATACAATGAGCAGTTCTTC.

The chain joins TRBV21-1 to TRBJ1-1; TRBD1 was called by the table and not checked on the DNA. TRBV21-1 has pseudogene status. The CDR3 extends over 15 amino acids. The CDR3 spells CASSKLKTPNTEAFF. The CDR3, as DNA: TGTGCCAGCAGCAAACTGAAGACACCGAACACTGAAGCTTTCTTT.